The entry below describes one T cell receptor (beta chain). The antigen remains undetermined. Donors likely had unrecorded immune exposures despite being nominally healthy when sampled. The V and J ends lost 0 bases and 4 bases respectively, with 13 bases between them. In germline, CDR1 is LGHNA, CDR2 YSLEER. The CDR3 has 15 amino acids. The sample comes from a study of cytomegalovirus exposure and HLA in healthy donors. Findings of the study overall: Reports indicated that the classifier achieved high specificity and sensitivity in diagnosing cytomegalovirus status. Three chains linked to CMV were shown in vitro to be specific for CMV antigens. About 87% or about 30% of the time was how often most TCR beta V segments were productive, according to an earlier analysis.

This PCR relied on a set of 60 Vbeta primers and 13 Jbeta primers. Method: immunoSEQ multiplex PCR; TCRdb's copy keeps in-frame clones and lacks some. This sample has approximately 98,000 clones, with about 74% found just once. The source is a male donor in good health and CMV-seronegative. The specimen was PBMCs. The rearrangement joins TRBV4-3 to TRBJ2-7, with D tentatively TRBD2 (7 bases). The CDR3 nucleotides are TGCGCCAGCAGCCAAGACAGGGGAGGGAGATACGAGCAGTACTTC. Translated: CASSQDRGGRYEQYF.